These 32 T cell receptor beta chains share one sample of origin, sequenced in a study of cytomegalovirus exposure and HLA in healthy donors. Measured with immunoSEQ multiplex PCR; TCRdb has only the in-frame clones, and not every one. The repertoire holds about 250,000 clones, with roughly 87% as singletons. Sequences were obtained from PBMCs. Receptors were obtained from a man between 18 and 29 years old in good health and CMV-seropositive.

J is TRBJ2-1 and V is TRBV7-2, with TRBD2 as a possible D gene (5 bases). V was shortened by 2 bases and J by 5 bases, with 7 bases between the two germline ends. Germline CDR1 and CDR2: SGHTA and FQGNSA. The CDR3 is 13 amino acids. The CDR3: CASSLMRDNEQFF. In DNA form, the CDR3 reads TGTGCCAGCAGCTTAATGAGGGACAATGAGCAGTTCTTC.

The chain combines TRBV5-1 with TRBJ2-3, with 8 bases aligning to TRBD1. After removal of 4 bases from V and 0 bases from J, the junction contained 4 bases not matched to a gene. This CDR3 has 15 residues. CDR1 and CDR2 from the germline V gene are SGHRS and YFSETQ. The CDR3 DNA sequence: TGCGCCAGCAGCATAGGACAGGGAAGCACAGATACGCAGTATTTT. Residues: CASSIGQGSTDTQYF.

The rearrangement links TRBV4-3 to TRBJ2-2; D is unclear. Per germline, CDR1 LGHNA and CDR2 YSLEER. Trimming removed 1 base at V and 4 bases at J, with 7 bases between. The CDR3 spans 14 residues. CDR3 sequence (DNA): TGCGCCAGCAGCCAAGTTCCTAGCACCGGGGAGCTGTTTTTT. This codes for CASSQVPSTGELFF.

The CDR3 region has the DNA TGCGCCAGCAGCTTGGTTGGCGGGAGGACAGATACGCAGTATTTT. Translated, it gives CASSLVGGRTDTQYF. The chain has TRBV5-1 and TRBJ2-3, with TRBD2 matching over 8 bases. The CDR3 has 15 amino acids. Germline CDR1 is SGHRS and CDR2 is YFSETQ. The trim removed 0 bases at V and 3 bases at J, leaving 3 bases unmatched.

This chain connects TRBV6-5 to TRBJ2-3; no firm D call. The germline gives CDR1 MNHEY, CDR2 SVGAGI. CDR3 size: 12 residues. Trimming removed 6 bases at V and 2 bases at J, with 6 bases between. Here the CDR3 DNA reads TGTGCCAGCAGCCAGGACACAGATACGCAGTATTTT. Its protein is CASSQDTDTQYF.

The chain joins TRBV30 to TRBJ2-7; D is uncertain. From germline, CDR1 is GTSNPN and CDR2 SVGIG (reference sequence). V lost 0 bases and J 4 bases, leaving 7 bases between the germline ends. The CDR3 length is 12 residues. The CDR3 reads CAWSVLQYEQYF. CDR3 nucleotide sequence: TGTGCCTGGAGTGTACTACAGTACGAGCAGTACTTC. Full variable domain (rest looked up from reference TRBV30 and TRBJ2-7): SQTIHQWPATLVQPVGSPLSLECTVEGTSNPNLYWYRQAAGRGLQLLFYSVGIGQISSEVPQNLSASRPQDRQFILSSKKLLLSDSGFYLCAWSVLQYEQYFGPGTRLTVT.

The chain uses TRBV7-2 and TRBJ2-1; perhaps TRBD2 as D (5 bases). Looked up from germline, CDR1 is SGHTA and CDR2 is FQGNSA. This CDR3 is 12 amino acids long. Trimming left V 5 bases short and J 6 bases short, with 8 bases between. The CDR3 spells CASSTRGNEQFF. Written as DNA, the CDR3 is TGTGCCAGCAGCACACGGGGCAATGAGCAGTTCTTC.

CDR3: CSVEGRGAAEAFF. Here the CDR3 DNA reads TGCAGCGTTGAAGGTCGAGGGGCTGCTGAAGCTTTCTTT. The chain combines TRBV29-1 with TRBJ1-1; TRBD1 is a possible D gene (5 bases). V was pared by 1 base and J by 6 bases, with 12 bases between. Germline loops: CDR1 SQVTM, CDR2 ANQGSEA. The CDR3 sequence is 13 residues long.

The chain employs TRBV7-9 and TRBJ2-1, with 8 nucleotides matching TRBD2. Losses at the gene ends were 5 bases for V and 7 bases for J; bases not matched to a gene: 7. The CDR3 length is 14 residues. CDR1 and CDR2 (germline): SEHNR, FQNEAQ (reference sequence). The CDR3 protein is CASSPREGENEQFF. CDR3 sequence (DNA): TGTGCCAGCAGCCCTCGGGAGGGGGAGAATGAGCAGTTCTTC.

This clone appeared once. This rearrangement joins TRBV2 to TRBJ2-5; D gene ambiguous. The germline gives CDR1 SNHLY, CDR2 FYNNEI. Deletions cut 4 bases from V and 3 bases from J, with 15 bases between. The CDR3 is 15 amino acids. The CDR3, as DNA: TGTGCCAGCAGTGGAGAGACGAGAGCAAAAGAGACCCAGTACTTC. Its protein product is CASSGETRAKETQYF.

The chain links TRBV2 to TRBJ1-4, with a tentative D call TRBD1 (5 bases). V was clipped by 8 bases and J by 4 bases, with 14 bases between them. This CDR3 is built from 14 residues. CDR1 is SNHLY, CDR2 FYNNEI, per germline. CDR3 in amino acids: CASGPGPVNEKLFF. CDR3 DNA: TGTGCCAGCGGTCCGGGACCGGTTAATGAAAAACTGTTTTTT.

The V call is TRBV2, the J call TRBJ2-1; TRBD2 matches 9 bases. The CDR3 runs to 15 residues. From germline, CDR1 is SNHLY and CDR2 FYNNEI. Germline trimming cut 6 bases from V and 2 bases from J; bases unmatched to any gene: 5. CDR3 coding DNA: TGTGCCAGCAGCATAGCGGGAGTGGCCTACAATGAGCAGTTCTTC. It specifies CASSIAGVAYNEQFF.

The CDR3 region has the DNA TGTGCCAGCAGCTTCAGGGGGAATGAAAAACTGTTTTTT. Encoded protein: CASSFRGNEKLFF. The rearrangement uses TRBV7-8 and TRBJ1-4; 7 bases are a match to TRBD1. Unmatched junction bases numbered 0, after V lost 3 bases and J lost 5 bases. CDR1 and CDR2 (germline): SGHVS, FQNEAQ. The CDR3 is 13 residues long.

The V and J genes are TRBV9 and TRBJ1-2, with D possibly being TRBD1 (5 bases). There are 19 residues in the CDR3. V dropped 0 bases and J dropped 4 bases, with 25 bases sitting between them. Germline values: CDR1 SGDLS, CDR2 YYNGEE. CDR3 bases: TGTGCCAGCAGCGTAGGACAATCCGAGACAGTGATGTCTAGCTATGGCTACACCTTC. Translated, it gives CASSVGQSETVMSSYGYTF.

The chain recombines TRBV7-8 with TRBJ2-3, with a possible D match to TRBD2 (6 bases). The CDR3 is made up of 18 amino acids. V was cut by 4 bases and J by 0 bases, with 20 bases left in between. The germline gives CDR1 SGHVS, CDR2 FQNEAQ. The CDR3 nucleotides read TGTGCCAGCAGCTCGCTCCACGGGGGTCGGACTAGCACAGATACGCAGTATTTT. Protein: CASSSLHGGRTSTDTQYF.

This clone was detected only once. V gene TRBV5-4 combines with J gene TRBJ2-7, with 8 bases lining up with TRBD2. The ends lost 2 bases at V and 2 bases at J; junction bases unmatched: 6. Germline CDR1 reads SGHNT; CDR2 reads YYREEE (reference sequence). The CDR3 spans 15 residues. The CDR3 sequence is CASSFRIAGPYEQYF. The CDR3 DNA sequence: TGTGCCAGCAGCTTTCGAATAGCGGGGCCCTACGAGCAGTACTTC. Filled out from reference TRBV5-4 and TRBJ2-7, the complete variable domain reads ETGVTQSPTHLIKTRGQQVTLRCSSQSGHNTVSWYQQALGQGPQFIFQYYREEENGRGNFPPRFSGLQFPNYSSELNVNALELDDSALYLCASSFRIAGPYEQYFGPGTRLTVT.

The rearrangement joins TRBV7-2 to TRBJ2-3; a weak D match, TRBD1 (5 bases). Trimming stripped 1 base from V and 8 bases from J, with 7 bases between. The CDR3 covers 12 residues. Germline V gene sequence: CDR1 SGHTA, CDR2 FQGNSA. The CDR3, as DNA: TGTGCCAGCAGCTTAGGGGGCTTTACGCAGTATTTT. It codes for CASSLGGFTQYF.

The CDR3 DNA is TGTGCCAGCAGCACGGACATCTCTAACTATGGCTACACCTTC. Residues: CASSTDISNYGYTF. The chain recombines TRBV7-8 with TRBJ1-2, with D possibly being TRBD1 (5 bases). The CDR3 sequence is 14 residues long. The germline V and J ends were trimmed by 5 bases and 0 bases, with 10 bases remaining between them. The germline gives CDR1 SGHVS, CDR2 FQNEAQ.

This rearrangement joins TRBV7-9 to TRBJ1-4; maybe TRBD1 (5 bases). The V gene lost 0 bases and the J gene lost 6 bases, with 11 bases spanning the gap. This CDR3 has 15 residues. The germline gives CDR1 SEHNR, CDR2 FQNEAQ (reference sequence). The CDR3 DNA sequence: TGTGCCAGCAGCTTAGCGTCCGGGGCGGATGAAAAACTGTTTTTT. This gives the protein CASSLASGADEKLFF.

The chain employs TRBV4-1 and TRBJ1-1; D is perhaps TRBD1 (5 bases). Germline V gene sequence: CDR1 MGHRA, CDR2 YSYEKL. V lost 4 bases and J lost 0, with 12 bases in between. This CDR3 comprises 15 residues. The CDR3: CASSRPGRMNTEAFF. CDR3 sequence (DNA): TGCGCCAGCAGCCGACCGGGACGGATGAACACTGAAGCTTTCTTT.

The rearrangement links TRBV6-1 to TRBJ2-1; D gene ambiguous. CDR3 length: 15 residues. CDR1 MNHNS and CDR2 SASEGT come from the germline V gene. V lost 2 bases and J 0 bases, leaving 8 bases between the germline ends. In DNA, the CDR3 is TGTGCCAGCAGTGAACCCAGCCGCTCCTACAATGAGCAGTTCTTC. This translates into CASSEPSRSYNEQFF.

This chain links TRBV29-1 with TRBJ1-2, with D perhaps TRBD1 (6 bases). The V gene's germline CDR1 is SQVTM and CDR2 ANQGSEA. This CDR3 is 13 amino acids long. The germline V and J ends were trimmed by 4 bases and 4 bases, with 13 bases remaining between them. CDR3 amino acids: CSVAQGQFYGYTF. CDR3 DNA sequence: TGCAGCGTTGCCCAAGGACAGTTCTATGGCTACACCTTC.

The chain combines TRBV28 with TRBJ2-1; 8 bases fit TRBD2. The V and J ends lost 5 bases and 3 bases, in that order; junction bases with no gene match: 6. The CDR3 covers 15 residues. Germline lookup yields CDR1 MDHEN and CDR2 SYDVKM. The CDR3 DNA reads as TGTGCCAGCAGTCTCCTCACTAGCGGCTACAATGAGCAGTTCTTC. Amino acid sequence: CASSLLTSGYNEQFF.

This rearrangement joins TRBV19 to TRBJ1-1; no clear D gene. Germline lookup yields CDR1 LNHDA and CDR2 SQIVND (reference sequence). V lost 8 bases, J lost 0 bases, and 10 bases lay in between. This CDR3 is built from 13 residues. The CDR3 loop reads CASYSFLNTEAFF. CDR3 nucleotides: TGTGCCAGTTACAGTTTTCTGAACACTGAAGCTTTCTTT.

This chain connects TRBV28 to TRBJ2-7; the D gene could be TRBD1 or TRBD2 (5 bases each). V dropped 1 base and J dropped 4 bases, with 20 bases sitting between them. This CDR3 is built from 17 residues. CDR1 and CDR2 (germline): MDHEN, SYDVKM. The CDR3 DNA reads TGTGCCAGCAGTTTATCGTTCCGAGACGAGGGACGGTACGAGCAGTACTTC. Protein sequence: CASSLSFRDEGRYEQYF. The entire variable domain, with the rest obtained from reference TRBV28 and TRBJ2-7, is as follows: DVKVTQSSRYLVKRTGEKVFLECVQDMDHENMFWYRQDPGLGLRLIYFSYDVKMKEKGDIPEGYSVSREKKERFSLILESASTNQTSMYLCASSLSFRDEGRYEQYFGPGTRLTVT.

In nucleotides, the CDR3 is TGTGCCAGCAGCTTAGGGGCCGGGTTTTCCGAGCAGTACTTC. It specifies CASSLGAGFSEQYF. The chain recombines TRBV7-2 with TRBJ2-7; no clear D. Germline CDR1 reads SGHTA; CDR2 reads FQGNSA. V lost 1 base, J lost 6 bases, and 13 bases lay in between. CDR3 length: 14 residues. Full variable domain (rest looked up from reference TRBV7-2 and TRBJ2-7): GAGVSQSPSNKVTEKGKDVELRCDPISGHTALYWYRQSLGQGLEFLIYFQGNSAPDKSGLPSDRFSAERTGGSVSTLTIQRTQQEDSAVYLCASSLGAGFSEQYFGPGTRLTVT.

The gene calls are TRBV4-1 and TRBJ1-2, with D maybe TRBD1 (6 bases). CDR3 length: 14 amino acids. V was pared by 2 bases and J by 4 bases, with 11 bases between. Germline V gives CDR1 MGHRA, CDR2 YSYEKL. Here the CDR3 DNA reads TGCGCCAGCAGCCAAATTCAGGGGATCTATGGCTACACCTTC. Amino acids: CASSQIQGIYGYTF.

The chain links TRBV4-2 to TRBJ2-1; no definite D call. The CDR3 runs to 13 residues. V lost 1 base, J lost 5 bases, and 6 bases lay in between. CDR1 LGHNA and CDR2 YNFKEQ come from the germline V gene. This CDR3 is CASSQVSDNEQFF. CDR3 sequence (DNA): TGTGCCAGCAGCCAAGTCTCGGACAATGAGCAGTTCTTC.

This chain connects TRBV5-4 to TRBJ2-5, with 7 bases lining up with TRBD1. This CDR3 has 14 residues. The trim removed 3 bases at V and 2 bases at J, leaving 4 bases unmatched. CDR1 and CDR2 from the germline V gene are SGHNT and YYREEE (reference sequence). The CDR3 DNA reads as TGTGCCAGCAGCTGGACAGGTTCTCAAGAGACCCAGTACTTC. Encoded protein: CASSWTGSQETQYF. The variable domain in full, completed from reference TRBV5-4 and TRBJ2-5, reads ETGVTQSPTHLIKTRGQQVTLRCSSQSGHNTVSWYQQALGQGPQFIFQYYREEENGRGNFPPRFSGLQFPNYSSELNVNALELDDSALYLCASSWTGSQETQYFGPGTRLLVL.

The chain has TRBV7-3 and TRBJ2-7; either TRBD1 or TRBD2 may supply D (6 bases each). Trimming left V 5 bases short and J 6 bases short, with 20 bases between. CDR3 size: 15 residues. Germline V gene lookup returns CDR1 SGHTA and CDR2 FQGTGA. CDR3 residues: CASSPRGAGWSEQYF. The CDR3 DNA sequence: TGTGCCAGCAGCCCGAGGGGGGCGGGTTGGAGCGAGCAGTACTTC.

The rearrangement uses TRBV6-1 and TRBJ1-4; D ambiguous. The CDR3 has 14 amino acids. V gave up 2 bases and J gave up 15 bases, with 19 bases separating them. Germline V gives CDR1 MNHNS, CDR2 SASEGT. The CDR3 loop reads CASSERRLDGKVFF. CDR3 DNA: TGTGCCAGCAGTGAAAGGCGCCTTGACGGCAAGGTGTTTTTT.

The chain uses TRBV27 and TRBJ2-7; weak D call: TRBD2 (7 bases). CDR3 length equals 13 residues. Germline CDR1 reads MNHEY; CDR2 reads SMNVEV (reference sequence). V was cut by 6 bases and J by 4 bases, with 13 bases left in between. The CDR3 reads CASSRGGTYEQYF. In nucleotides, the CDR3 is TGTGCCAGCAGCAGGGGAGGGACATACGAGCAGTACTTC.